A selection of T cell receptor beta chains follows, all from one sample in a study of cytomegalovirus exposure and HLA in healthy donors. Clones were sequenced by immunoSEQ multiplex PCR, and TCRdb holds only the in-frame ones, with some missing. The repertoire holds 110,000 or so clones, with 70% to 80% as singletons. Sequencing used PBMCs. The receptors were gathered from a woman aged 25 to 39 in good health and CMV-seropositive. CDR3s include the opening cysteine and the closing phenylalanine or tryptophan. Each record gives: D gene, V gene, J gene, clone size, CDR3 DNA, CDR3 protein. D genes are given only for firm matches. Some rows have no size entry. The others give once, few or many, or a class for an expanded clone.

d_gene: -
v_gene: TRBV9
j_gene: TRBJ1-5
abundance: -
CDR3nt: TGTGCCAGCAGTCGAGATGATCAGCCCCAGCATTTT
CDR3aa: CASSRDDQPQHF

d_gene: -
v_gene: TRBV27
j_gene: TRBJ2-7
abundance: -
CDR3nt: TGTGCCAGCAGTTTAAATTTATGGGCCGCCTACGAGCAGTACTTC
CDR3aa: CASSLNLWAAYEQYF

d_gene: -
v_gene: TRBV7-3
j_gene: TRBJ1-1
abundance: -
CDR3nt: TGTGCCAGCAGCCCCAACAGGGATATGAACACTGAAGCTTTCTTT
CDR3aa: CASSPNRDMNTEAFF

d_gene: -
v_gene: TRBV6-1
j_gene: TRBJ1-5
abundance: -
CDR3nt: TGTGCCAGCAGTGTCGCAACAGGATTTAGCAATCAGCCCCAGCATTTT
CDR3aa: CASSVATGFSNQPQHF

d_gene: TRBD1
v_gene: TRBV5-1
j_gene: TRBJ2-3
abundance: few
CDR3nt: TGCGCCAGCAGCCCGGGACAGAGATACACAGATACGCAGTATTTT
CDR3aa: CASSPGQRYTDTQYF

d_gene: -
v_gene: TRBV21-1
j_gene: TRBJ1-2
abundance: few
CDR3nt: TGTGCCAGCAGCAGGGAGAGGGGCGGGAGAAACTATGGCTACACCTTC
CDR3aa: CASSRERGGRNYGYTF

d_gene: -
v_gene: TRBV11-3
j_gene: TRBJ1-1
abundance: few
CDR3nt: TGTGCCAGCAGTTACGATGGGGGGGACACTGAAGCTTTCTTT
CDR3aa: CASSYDGGDTEAFF

d_gene: -
v_gene: TRBV6-1
j_gene: TRBJ1-1
abundance: -
CDR3nt: TGTGCCAGCAACTTAAGGAACACTGAAGCTTTCTTT
CDR3aa: CASNLRNTEAFF

d_gene: TRBD2
v_gene: TRBV7-2
j_gene: TRBJ2-1
abundance: -
CDR3nt: TGTGCCAGCAGCGTCTGGACTAGCGGGGGGGATGAGCAGTTCTTC
CDR3aa: CASSVWTSGGDEQFF

d_gene: -
v_gene: TRBV9
j_gene: TRBJ1-1
abundance: -
CDR3nt: TGTGCCAGCAGTGCTCAGGGTAACACTGAAGCTTTCTTT
CDR3aa: CASSAQGNTEAFF

d_gene: TRBD1
v_gene: TRBV6-6
j_gene: TRBJ2-4
abundance: -
CDR3nt: TGTGCCAGCACCAGACAGGGGGGCAAAAACATTCAGTACTTC
CDR3aa: CASTRQGGKNIQYF

d_gene: TRBD1
v_gene: TRBV5-1
j_gene: TRBJ2-7
abundance: -
CDR3nt: TGCGCCAGCAGCCCGGGACAGGGGGCCTACGAGCAGTACTTC
CDR3aa: CASSPGQGAYEQYF

d_gene: -
v_gene: TRBV19
j_gene: TRBJ1-2
abundance: -
CDR3nt: TGTGCCAGTAGCGCGGGGGTTGGCTACACCTTC
CDR3aa: CASSAGVGYTF

d_gene: -
v_gene: TRBV10-2
j_gene: TRBJ2-1
abundance: -
CDR3nt: TGCGCCAGCAGTCTAGCCAATGAGCAGTTCTTC
CDR3aa: CASSLANEQFF

d_gene: TRBD2
v_gene: TRBV7-9
j_gene: TRBJ2-3
abundance: -
CDR3nt: TGTGCCAGCAGCTTAATTAGCGGGGGGACCACAGATACGCAGTATTTT
CDR3aa: CASSLISGGTTDTQYF

d_gene: TRBD1
v_gene: TRBV5-1
j_gene: TRBJ1-2
abundance: -
CDR3nt: TGCGCCAGCCAAAAGTCCTCGGACAGGATTTATGGCTACACCTTC
CDR3aa: CASQKSSDRIYGYTF

d_gene: -
v_gene: TRBV4-1
j_gene: TRBJ1-6
abundance: few
CDR3nt: TGCGCCAGCAGCCAAGGGAGGGGAAGCAGTAATTCACCCCTCCACTTT
CDR3aa: CASSQGRGSSNSPLHF

d_gene: TRBD1
v_gene: TRBV18
j_gene: TRBJ2-7
abundance: -
CDR3nt: TGTGCCAGCTCACCTTACGTCCCGGGGACAGGGTCCTACGAGCAGTACTTC
CDR3aa: CASSPYVPGTGSYEQYF

d_gene: -
v_gene: TRBV2
j_gene: TRBJ1-1
abundance: -
CDR3nt: TGTGCCAGCAGTGCGGACAACTGGCCTTTTATTAGTACCACTGAAGCTTTCTTT
CDR3aa: CASSADNWPFISTTEAFF

d_gene: -
v_gene: TRBV4-1
j_gene: TRBJ1-2
abundance: -
CDR3nt: TGCGCCAGCAGCCAAGTAGGAGCGGCATGGGGAGCTAACTATGGCTACACCTTC
CDR3aa: CASSQVGAAWGANYGYTF

d_gene: -
v_gene: TRBV6-4
j_gene: TRBJ1-5
abundance: -
CDR3nt: TGTGCCAGCCGCGAAGTACCGGGGCCCCAGCATTTT
CDR3aa: CASREVPGPQHF

d_gene: -
v_gene: TRBV19
j_gene: TRBJ1-1
abundance: -
CDR3nt: TGTGCCAGTCAAGCCCAAATTGGCACTGAAGCTTTCTTT
CDR3aa: CASQAQIGTEAFF

d_gene: -
v_gene: TRBV7-9
j_gene: TRBJ1-4
abundance: few
CDR3nt: TGTGCCAGCAGCTCCAGTAGAGGAGCCGACCTTGAAAAACTGTTTTTT
CDR3aa: CASSSSRGADLEKLFF

d_gene: -
v_gene: TRBV7-3
j_gene: TRBJ2-7
abundance: -
CDR3nt: TGTGCCAGCAGCTCGGCCGGGGGCGAGCAGTACTTC
CDR3aa: CASSSAGGEQYF

d_gene: -
v_gene: TRBV6-4
j_gene: TRBJ2-1
abundance: -
CDR3nt: TGTGCCAGCAGCAGGGGGATGGCAGGGCGACTAGGGGTTGAGCAGTTCTTC
CDR3aa: CASSRGMAGRLGVEQFF

d_gene: -
v_gene: TRBV29-1
j_gene: TRBJ1-6
abundance: -
CDR3nt: TGCAGCGCCGTGACTGAGATAAATTCACCCCTCCACTTT
CDR3aa: CSAVTEINSPLHF

d_gene: TRBD1
v_gene: TRBV5-4
j_gene: TRBJ1-6
abundance: once
CDR3nt: TGTGCCAGCAGCTTCCGGGACAGGGGATCACCCCTCCACTTT
CDR3aa: CASSFRDRGSPLHF

d_gene: -
v_gene: TRBV7-2
j_gene: TRBJ1-5
abundance: -
CDR3nt: TGTGCCAGCAGCTTAGCACACCCCCAGCCCCAGCATTTT
CDR3aa: CASSLAHPQPQHF

d_gene: TRBD1
v_gene: TRBV29-1
j_gene: TRBJ1-1
abundance: -
CDR3nt: TGCAGCGTATCACAGGGGATTCTCACTGAAGCTTTCTTT
CDR3aa: CSVSQGILTEAFF

d_gene: -
v_gene: TRBV7-3
j_gene: TRBJ2-3
abundance: -
CDR3nt: TGTGCCAGCAGCCCCTCGTCCGGAGATACGCAGTATTTT
CDR3aa: CASSPSSGDTQYF

d_gene: -
v_gene: TRBV4-1
j_gene: TRBJ1-4
abundance: -
CDR3nt: TGCGCCAGCAGCCAAGTATCTGTGGAAAAACTGTTTTTT
CDR3aa: CASSQVSVEKLFF

d_gene: -
v_gene: TRBV13
j_gene: TRBJ1-1
abundance: -
CDR3nt: TGTGCCAGCAGCCGAGGGCCGAACACTGAAGCTTTCTTT
CDR3aa: CASSRGPNTEAFF

d_gene: TRBD1
v_gene: TRBV4-1
j_gene: TRBJ1-1
abundance: -
CDR3nt: TGCGCCAGCAGCCAAGATCGGACAGGCATGAACACTGAAGCTTTCTTT
CDR3aa: CASSQDRTGMNTEAFF

d_gene: -
v_gene: TRBV5-1
j_gene: TRBJ1-6
abundance: -
CDR3nt: TGCGCCAGCAGCTCCAAACAGGTCAACACGAATTCACCCCTCCACTTT
CDR3aa: CASSSKQVNTNSPLHF

d_gene: -
v_gene: TRBV11-2
j_gene: TRBJ2-1
abundance: -
CDR3nt: TGTGCCAGCAGCTTAGGTCTAGTCTACAATGAGCAGTTCTTC
CDR3aa: CASSLGLVYNEQFF

d_gene: -
v_gene: TRBV10-3
j_gene: TRBJ2-1
abundance: -
CDR3nt: TGTGCCATCAGTGCCGGGAGAGGCTCCTACAATGAGCAGTTCTTC
CDR3aa: CAISAGRGSYNEQFF

d_gene: -
v_gene: TRBV19
j_gene: TRBJ1-5
abundance: -
CDR3nt: TGTGCCAGTAGTGACTCGGGAGGGGCTCAGCCCCAGCATTTT
CDR3aa: CASSDSGGAQPQHF

d_gene: -
v_gene: TRBV7-2
j_gene: TRBJ2-3
abundance: -
CDR3nt: TGTGCCAGCAGCACGGGAACCCTAGCGAGCACAGATACGCAGTATTTT
CDR3aa: CASSTGTLASTDTQYF

d_gene: TRBD1
v_gene: TRBV10-3
j_gene: TRBJ1-2
abundance: -
CDR3nt: TGTGCCATCAGTGCAAACCCGACAGGGAACTATGGCTACACCTTC
CDR3aa: CAISANPTGNYGYTF

d_gene: -
v_gene: TRBV6-5
j_gene: TRBJ1-1
abundance: -
CDR3nt: TGTGCCAGCAGTTCCGGGAACGAAGCTTTCTTT
CDR3aa: CASSSGNEAFF

d_gene: -
v_gene: TRBV5-4
j_gene: TRBJ1-3
abundance: -
CDR3nt: TGTGCCAGCAGCTTGGTTGCGGAGAGCTCTGGAAACACCATATATTTT
CDR3aa: CASSLVAESSGNTIYF

d_gene: -
v_gene: TRBV30
j_gene: TRBJ2-1
abundance: -
CDR3nt: TGTGCCGGGGCCTGGGCAGGGCCCAACAATGAGCAGTTCTTC
CDR3aa: CAGAWAGPNNEQFF